This T cell receptor beta chain was obtained from a study of T-cell reconstitution after alpha-beta-depleted transplantation in children. For TCRbeta, the library was prepared with unique molecular identifiers. TCRdb ran MiXCR on the PCR reads and lists one entry per CDR3 protein. The data show around 580,000 distinct CDR3 sequences, more than 20% seen once. Findings and caveats of the study: T-cell counts and diversity were attributed mostly to newly produced T cells one year after transplant.

Per the germline V gene, CDR1 is SNHLY and CDR2 is FYNNEI. Between the trimmed V and J ends, which lost 4 bases and 2 bases, there was a span of 10 bases. This CDR3 spans 14 amino acids. Details on this clonotype: Its target is not known.

This TCR was sampled from a boy in the first two years of life who had a stem cell transplant for acute myeloid leukemia, so the T cells may come from the graft donor. This material consisted of PBMCs, mostly from graft donor cells, taken 360 days after TCRalphabeta/CD19-depleted stem cell transplant. The gene calls are TRBV2 and TRBJ2-3; D tentatively fits TRBD1 or TRBD2 (5 bases each). CDR3 sequence (DNA): TGTGCCAGCAGTGTCGGGGACGACACAGATACGCAGTATTTT. Translated, it gives CASSVGDDTDTQYF.